This TCR beta chain originates from a study of blood T cell repertoires in COVID-19. This table comes from immunoSEQ multiplex PCR, and its TCRdb copy is limited to in-frame clones, with some not included. The data hold some 68,000 clones, with approximately 87% observed a single time. CDR3 length: 14 amino acids. V dropped 0 bases and J dropped 7 bases, with 10 bases sitting between them. Looked up from germline, CDR1 is MNHEY and CDR2 is SVGAGI. In this sample, this clone turned up once. Sequences were obtained from peripheral blood. The receptor comes from a man aged 45-65 years with active COVID-19. This chain joins TRBV6-5 and TRBJ2-1; no clear D. The CDR3 reads CASSYSEEWNEQFF. The CDR3 region has the DNA TGTGCCAGCAGTTACTCTGAGGAATGGAATGAGCAGTTCTTC.